The source of this T cell receptor (beta chain) is a study of blood T cell repertoires in COVID-19. For the study at large: The United States, Italy and Spain were the sources of the acute and convalescent COVID-19 samples. PBMCs, B-cell-depleted T cells, or T cells provided the cDNA or gDNA that made up the material.

Data came from immunoSEQ multiplex PCR; TCRdb stores just in-frame clones and leaves some out. The table has 200,000 to 250,000 clones, nearly 90% seen once. The sequence came from a woman aged 18 to 35 who had recovered from COVID-19. Sequences were obtained from peripheral blood.

CDR3 residues: CASSFPSRDGTYEQYF. The DNA for the CDR3 is TGTGCCAGCAGCTTCCCATCCAGGGATGGCACCTACGAGCAGTACTTC. The rearrangement joins TRBV5-4 to TRBJ2-7; possible D gene TRBD1, 5 bases. Deletions cut 2 bases from V and 2 bases from J, with 17 bases between. CDR3 length equals 16 residues. The germline V gene has CDR1 SGHNT and CDR2 YYREEE (reference sequence). Complete variable domain (other parts from reference TRBV5-4 and TRBJ2-7): ETGVTQSPTHLIKTRGQQVTLRCSSQSGHNTVSWYQQALGQGPQFIFQYYREEENGRGNFPPRFSGLQFPNYSSELNVNALELDDSALYLCASSFPSRDGTYEQYFGPGTRLTVT.